This T cell receptor beta chain appears in the sequencing data of a study of T cells after yellow fever vaccination. In the study overall: Libraries from low-cell-number fractions were prepared with the SMART-Seq v4 Ultra Low Input RNA kit. Whole-study findings and limits: On re-exposure, the response was weaker but peaked faster, at day 5 versus 15. Most primary-vaccination clones recurred post-booster (under 98% CD4, just over 85% CD8).

Deletions cut 1 base from V and 3 bases from J, with 12 bases between. CDR3 size: 15 residues. CDR1 is MGHRA, CDR2 YSYEKL, per germline. This clonotype was counted between two and nine times. Its target is unknown. Template-switching 5'RACE yielded the TCR cDNA; a universal primer site and UMIs were added in the process. TCRdb reprocessed the 5' RACE reads via MiXCR and lists one record per CDR3 protein. The table has around 340,000 distinct CDR3 sequences, under 15% seen once; the top ten hold about 3%. This sample comprised CD4+ T cells sorted from PBMCs, obtained 15 days after the yellow fever booster vaccination. The chain is built from TRBV4-1 and TRBJ1-2; D gene uncertain. The receptor's source is a man aged 18 to 30 who received the YFV17D yellow fever vaccine. The CDR3 sequence is CASSQAYGEDYGYTF. The CDR3 DNA sequence: TGCGCCAGCAGCCAAGCCTACGGGGAGGACTATGGCTACACCTTC.